A single sample is the source of the 18 T cell receptor beta chains below, sequenced in a study of blood T cell repertoires in COVID-19. Only in-frame clones appear in the TCRdb table, and some are missing; sequencing was by immunoSEQ multiplex PCR. This table holds about 480,000 clones, about nine tenths found once. The sequenced material came from PBMCs or T cells enriched from blood (not recorded which). The origin of the receptors is a woman aged 55-69 years who had recovered from COVID-19.

This sequence joins TRBV21-1 and TRBJ2-7; no DNA check was done on the table's D call, TRBD1. TRBV21-1 has pseudogene status. The CDR3 extends over 15 amino acids. The CDR3 DNA sequence: TGTGCCAGCAGCATCCCGACGGACAACCCCTACGAGCAGTACGTC. Translated, it gives CASSIPTDNPYEQYV.

This clone showed up just once. The CDR3 sequence is CATEDRGQPQHF. The CDR3 DNA is TGTGCCACCGAGGACAGGGGTCAGCCCCAGCATTTT. The chain has TRBV28 and TRBJ1-5, with 9 bases lining up with TRBD1. There are 12 residues in the CDR3. Germline values: CDR1 MDHEN, CDR2 SYDVKM. V shed 10 bases, J shed 6 bases, and the junction held 4 bases outside the gene matches.

The rearrangement joins TRBV28 to TRBJ1-5; TRBD1 might be the D (5 bases). The CDR3 totals 14 residues. Looked up from germline, CDR1 is MDHEN and CDR2 is SYDVKM. V was clipped by 6 bases and J by 6 bases, with 15 bases between them. In DNA form, the CDR3 reads TGTGCCAGCAGGGCGGGGGTTTCAGGTCAGCCCCAGCATTTT. This translates into CASRAGVSGQPQHF.

The chain has TRBV4-1 and TRBJ2-7, with D possibly TRBD2 on 6 matching bases. Germline V lookup: CDR1 MGHRA, CDR2 YSYEKL. The CDR3 covers 16 residues. Trimming removed 0 bases from V and 2 bases from J, with 14 bases in between. The CDR3 here is CASSQDGGGTPYEQYF. The CDR3 DNA reads as TGCGCCAGCAGCCAAGATGGAGGAGGGACCCCCTACGAGCAGTACTTC.

V usage is TRBV10-3 and J usage is TRBJ2-3, with D possibly being TRBD2 (5 bases). V lost 4 bases, J lost 0 bases, and 8 bases lay in between. There are 14 residues in the CDR3. Germline CDR1 is ENHRY and CDR2 is SYGVKD. This CDR3 reads CAISVGVSTDTQYF. In nucleotides, the CDR3 is TGTGCCATCAGTGTCGGGGTGAGCACAGATACGCAGTATTTT.

This chain joins TRBV6-5 and TRBJ2-3; 10 nucleotides align to TRBD2. J lost 7 bases, V lost 7 bases, and 8 bases had no gene match. Germline lookup yields CDR1 MNHEY and CDR2 SVGAGI. The CDR3 consists of 14 residues. Written as DNA, the CDR3 is TGTGCCAGCATTGGTAGCGGGGGGAGGAATACGCAGTATTTT. As protein: CASIGSGGRNTQYF.

V and J are TRBV28 and TRBJ1-2, with TRBD1 identical over 7 bases. This CDR3 has 18 amino acids. J gave up 4 bases and V 5 bases, and 19 bases lay outside the gene matches. Germline V gene sequence: CDR1 MDHEN, CDR2 SYDVKM. The CDR3 here is CASSPPGQEGPLFYGYTF. CDR3 DNA sequence: TGTGCCAGCAGTCCACCTGGACAGGAGGGACCTCTTTTCTATGGCTACACCTTC.

The chain uses TRBV3-1 (or the pseudogene TRBV3-2) and TRBJ2-3; TRBD2 aligns across 13 bases. The CDR3 length is 18 residues. Germline lookup yields CDR1 LGHDT and CDR2 YNNKEL (reference sequence). The ends lost 3 bases at V and 5 bases at J; junction bases unmatched: 11. The CDR3 here is CASSQGQLAGGPRDTQYF. CDR3 DNA sequence: TGTGCCAGCAGCCAGGGCCAACTAGCGGGGGGGCCTAGAGATACGCAGTATTTT.

The V and J genes are TRBV5-1 and TRBJ1-1; D remains ambiguous. Germline V lookup: CDR1 SGHRS, CDR2 YFSETQ. The CDR3 has 13 residues. Trimming stripped 1 base from V and 7 bases from J, with 11 bases between. Written as DNA, the CDR3 is TGCGCCAGCAGCTTGCAGGTCGGGAGTGAAGCTTTCTTT. This codes for CASSLQVGSEAFF.

Comment on this clone: Other DNA sequences within the sample encode an identical CDR3. This chain's CDR3 is CASSDRGNQPQHF. CDR3 coding DNA: TGTGCCAGCAGTGACAGGGGAAATCAGCCCCAGCATTTT. The chain joins TRBV2 to TRBJ1-5; D may be TRBD1 (6 bases). The germline V and J ends were trimmed by 3 bases and 4 bases, with 7 bases remaining between them. The CDR3 is 13 residues long. Germline V gene sequence: CDR1 SNHLY, CDR2 FYNNEI.

This chain uses TRBV18 with TRBJ2-2; D perhaps matches TRBD2 (5 bases). Deletions cut 0 bases from V and 7 bases from J, with 9 bases between. The CDR3 covers 14 residues. Germline CDR1 KGHSH, CDR2 LQKENI. The CDR3 reads CASSPPSGYGELFF. For the CDR3, the DNA is TGTGCCAGCTCACCACCCAGCGGCTACGGGGAGCTGTTTTTT.

The gene calls are TRBV5-1 and TRBJ2-2; tentative D call: TRBD2 (7 bases). Germline V gene data show CDR1 as SGHRS and CDR2 as YFSETQ. CDR3 length equals 15 residues. V was clipped by 0 bases and J by 6 bases, with 12 bases between them. Here the CDR3 reads CASSLAQGRAGELFF. The CDR3 bases are TGCGCCAGCAGCTTGGCGCAGGGGAGGGCCGGGGAGCTGTTTTTT.

For the CDR3, the DNA is TGCAGTGCTAGTCGACAGCTAACTAATGAAAAACTGTTTTTT. Translating gives CSASRQLTNEKLFF. This chain connects TRBV20-1 to TRBJ1-4; D perhaps matches TRBD1 (5 bases). CDR3 length: 14 residues. Trimming cost V 3 bases and J 1 base, with 9 bases left between them. Germline CDR1 DFQATT, CDR2 SNEGSKA (reference sequence).

The CDR3 loop is CASSLNTDTDTQYF. The CDR3 DNA follows: TGTGCCAGCAGCTTAAATACAGACACAGATACGCAGTATTTT. The chain employs TRBV7-6 and TRBJ2-3; unclear D gene. The CDR3 is 14 amino acids. Germline assignment: CDR1 SGHVS and CDR2 FNYEAQ. V was pared by 2 bases and J by 2 bases, with 8 bases between. Full variable domain (rest looked up from reference TRBV7-6 and TRBJ2-3): GAGVSQSPRYKVTKRGQDVALRCDPISGHVSLYWYRQALGQGPEFLTYFNYEAQQDKSGLPNDRFSAERPEGSISTLTIQRTEQRDSAMYRCASSLNTDTDTQYFGPGTRLTVL.

The chain is built from TRBV6-5 and TRBJ2-5; 8 bases fit TRBD1. V dropped 10 bases and J dropped 1; count of bases not matched to a gene: 5. The CDR3 consists of 13 residues. The V gene's germline CDR1 is MNHEY and CDR2 SVGAGI. This CDR3 is CATWTGLQETQYF. DNA for the CDR3: TGTGCCACCTGGACAGGGCTCCAAGAGACCCAGTACTTC.

This clone was picked up one time. This chain uses TRBV7-9 with TRBJ2-7; a possible D gene is TRBD1 (6 bases). The CDR3 loop spans 15 amino acids. Germline lookup yields CDR1 SEHNR and CDR2 FQNEAQ (reference sequence). V was clipped by 2 bases and J by 3 bases, with 14 bases between them. The CDR3 bases are TGTGCCAGCAGCTTAACCCAGGGGACAAACTACGAGCAGTACTTC. Its protein is CASSLTQGTNYEQYF.

The chain employs TRBV2 and TRBJ1-5, with D possibly matching TRBD1 (5 bases). V lost 4 bases to trimming and J lost 3 bases, with 10 bases between them. There are 14 residues in the CDR3. CDR1 is SNHLY, CDR2 FYNNEI, per germline. The CDR3 nucleotides read TGTGCCAGCAGTGTGCGGGGGAACAATCAGCCCCAGCATTTT. Protein sequence: CASSVRGNNQPQHF. The full variable domain, in which reference TRBV2 and TRBJ1-5 provide the parts outside the CDR3, is EPEVTQTPSHQVTQMGQEVILRCVPISNHLYFYWYRQILGQKVEFLVSFYNNEISEKSEIFDDQFSVERPDGSNFTLKIRSTKLEDSAMYFCASSVRGNNQPQHFGDGTRLSIL.

V is TRBV29-1 and J is TRBJ1-1; the match to TRBD1 covers 7 bases. The CDR3 has 12 amino acids. The V and J ends lost 2 bases and 5 bases, in that order; junction bases with no gene match: 2. CDR1 SQVTM and CDR2 ANQGSEA come from the germline V gene. The CDR3 DNA reads as TGCAGCGTTGAACAGGGGGAGACTGAAGCTTTCTTT. Amino acids: CSVEQGETEAFF.